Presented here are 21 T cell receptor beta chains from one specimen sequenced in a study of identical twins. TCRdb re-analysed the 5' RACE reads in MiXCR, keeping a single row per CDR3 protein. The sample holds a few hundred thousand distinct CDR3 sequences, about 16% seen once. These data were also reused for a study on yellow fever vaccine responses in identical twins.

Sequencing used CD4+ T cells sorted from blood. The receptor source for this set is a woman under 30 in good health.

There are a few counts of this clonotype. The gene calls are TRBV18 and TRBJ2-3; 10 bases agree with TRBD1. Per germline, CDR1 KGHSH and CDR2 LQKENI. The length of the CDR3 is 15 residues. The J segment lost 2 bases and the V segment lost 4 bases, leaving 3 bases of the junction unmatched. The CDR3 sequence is CASSRDRGLTDTQYF. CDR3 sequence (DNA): TGTGCCAGCTCACGAGACAGGGGGCTCACAGATACGCAGTATTTT.

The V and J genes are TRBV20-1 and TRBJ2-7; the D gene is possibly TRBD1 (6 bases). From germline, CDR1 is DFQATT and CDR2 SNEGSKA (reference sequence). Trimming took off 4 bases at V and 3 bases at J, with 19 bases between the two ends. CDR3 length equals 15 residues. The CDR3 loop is CSAKNRVGISYEQYF. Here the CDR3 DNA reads TGCAGTGCTAAGAACAGGGTCGGTATTAGCTACGAGCAGTACTTC.

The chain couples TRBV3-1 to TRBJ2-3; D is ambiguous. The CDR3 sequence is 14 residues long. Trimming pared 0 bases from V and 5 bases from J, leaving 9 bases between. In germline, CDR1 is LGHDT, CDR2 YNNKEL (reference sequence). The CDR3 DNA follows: TGTGCCAGCAGCCAAGATCGCCCCCGAGATACGCAGTATTTT. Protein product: CASSQDRPRDTQYF.

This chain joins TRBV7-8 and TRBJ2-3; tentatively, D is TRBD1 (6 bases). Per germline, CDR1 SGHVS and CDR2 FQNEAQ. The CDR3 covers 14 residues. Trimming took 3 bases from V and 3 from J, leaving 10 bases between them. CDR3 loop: CASSFPTGTDTQYF. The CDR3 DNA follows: TGTGCCAGCAGCTTTCCAACAGGGACAGATACGCAGTATTTT.

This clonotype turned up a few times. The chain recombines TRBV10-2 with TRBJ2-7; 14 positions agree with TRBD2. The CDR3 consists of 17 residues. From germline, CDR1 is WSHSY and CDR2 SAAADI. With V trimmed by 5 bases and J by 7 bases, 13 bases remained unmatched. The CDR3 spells CASSRTGTSGRAKEQYF. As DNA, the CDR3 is TGCGCCAGCAGTCGGACCGGGACTAGCGGGAGAGCGAAAGAGCAGTACTTC.

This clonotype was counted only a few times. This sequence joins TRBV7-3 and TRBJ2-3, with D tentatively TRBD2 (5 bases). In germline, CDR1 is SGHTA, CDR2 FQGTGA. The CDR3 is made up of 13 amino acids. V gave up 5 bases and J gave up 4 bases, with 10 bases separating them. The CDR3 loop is CASSKGSPDTQYF. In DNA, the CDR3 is TGTGCCAGCAGCAAAGGGAGTCCAGATACGCAGTATTTT.

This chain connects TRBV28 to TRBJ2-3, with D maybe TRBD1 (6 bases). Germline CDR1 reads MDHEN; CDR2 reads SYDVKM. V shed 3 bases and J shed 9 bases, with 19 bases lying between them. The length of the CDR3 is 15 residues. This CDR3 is CASSFGRVDRSTQYF. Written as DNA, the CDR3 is TGTGCCAGCAGTTTTGGCCGGGTAGACAGGTCAACGCAGTATTTT.

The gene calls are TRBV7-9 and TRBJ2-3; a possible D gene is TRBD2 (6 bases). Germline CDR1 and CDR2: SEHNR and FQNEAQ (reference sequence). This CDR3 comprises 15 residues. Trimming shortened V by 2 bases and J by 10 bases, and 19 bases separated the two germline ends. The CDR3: CASSLKRLEPDSQYF. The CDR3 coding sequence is TGTGCCAGCAGCTTAAAAAGACTAGAGCCCGATTCGCAGTATTTT.

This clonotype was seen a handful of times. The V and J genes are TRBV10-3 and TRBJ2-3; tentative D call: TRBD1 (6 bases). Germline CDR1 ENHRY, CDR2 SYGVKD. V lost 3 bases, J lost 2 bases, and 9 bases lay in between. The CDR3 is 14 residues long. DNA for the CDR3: TGTGCCATCAGTGAACAGGGAACCACAGATACGCAGTATTTT. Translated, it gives CAISEQGTTDTQYF.

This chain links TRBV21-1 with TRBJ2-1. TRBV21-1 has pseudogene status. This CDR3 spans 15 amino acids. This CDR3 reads CASSKVNRRKDEQFF. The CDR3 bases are TGTGCCAGCAGCAAAGTTAACAGACGTAAAGATGAGCAGTTCTTC.

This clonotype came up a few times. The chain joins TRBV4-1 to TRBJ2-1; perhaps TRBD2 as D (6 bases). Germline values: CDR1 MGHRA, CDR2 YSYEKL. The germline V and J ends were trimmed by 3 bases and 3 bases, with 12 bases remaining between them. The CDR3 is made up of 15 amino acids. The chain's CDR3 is CASSQAGLDYNEQFF. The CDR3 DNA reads TGCGCCAGCAGCCAGGCGGGACTCGACTACAATGAGCAGTTCTTC.

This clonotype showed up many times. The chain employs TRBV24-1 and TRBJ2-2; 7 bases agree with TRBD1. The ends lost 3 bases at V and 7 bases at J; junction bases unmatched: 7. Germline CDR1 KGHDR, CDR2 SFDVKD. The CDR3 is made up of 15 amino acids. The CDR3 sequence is CATSDLRTGGGELFF. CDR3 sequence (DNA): TGTGCCACCAGTGATCTACGGACAGGTGGCGGGGAGCTGTTTTTT.

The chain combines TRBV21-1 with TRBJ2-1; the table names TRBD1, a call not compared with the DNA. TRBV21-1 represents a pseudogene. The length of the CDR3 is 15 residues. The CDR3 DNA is TGTGCCAGCAGCACGGCGGGGGACGACCACAATGAGCAGTTCTTC. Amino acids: CASSTAGDDHNEQFF.

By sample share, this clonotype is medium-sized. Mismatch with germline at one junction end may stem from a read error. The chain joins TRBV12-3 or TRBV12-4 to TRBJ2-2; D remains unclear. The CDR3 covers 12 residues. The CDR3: CASSLGTGELFF. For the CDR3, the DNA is TGCGCCAGCAGCTTGGGGACCGGGGAGCTGTTTTTT.

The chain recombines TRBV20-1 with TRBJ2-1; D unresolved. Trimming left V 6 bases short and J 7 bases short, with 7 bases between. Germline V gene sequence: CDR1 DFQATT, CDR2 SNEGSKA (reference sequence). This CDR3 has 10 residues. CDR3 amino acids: CSAQANEQFF. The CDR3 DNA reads TGCAGTGCGCAGGCTAATGAGCAGTTCTTC.

CDR3 amino acids: CSASQGGYTEAFF. Here the CDR3 DNA reads TGCAGTGCTAGCCAAGGGGGATACACTGAAGCTTTCTTT. V and J are TRBV20-1 and TRBJ1-1, with a tentative D call TRBD1 (6 bases). Germline V gene data show CDR1 as DFQATT and CDR2 as SNEGSKA (reference sequence). The CDR3 is 13 amino acids. Trimming took off 3 bases at V and 3 bases at J, with 11 bases between the two ends.

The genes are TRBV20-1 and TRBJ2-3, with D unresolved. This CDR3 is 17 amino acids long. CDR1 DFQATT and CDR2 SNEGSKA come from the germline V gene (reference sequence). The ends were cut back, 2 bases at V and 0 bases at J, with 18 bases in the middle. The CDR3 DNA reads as TGCAGTGCTAGATCCCTCTATGGCGGAGCTAGCACAGATACGCAGTATTTT. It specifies CSARSLYGGASTDTQYF.

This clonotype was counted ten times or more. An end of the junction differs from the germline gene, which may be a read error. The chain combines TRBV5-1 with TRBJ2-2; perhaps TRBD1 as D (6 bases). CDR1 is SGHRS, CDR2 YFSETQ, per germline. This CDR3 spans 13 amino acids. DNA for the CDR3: TGTGCCAGCAGGGGACAGAACACCGGGGAGCTGTTTTTT. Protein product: CASRGQNTGELFF.

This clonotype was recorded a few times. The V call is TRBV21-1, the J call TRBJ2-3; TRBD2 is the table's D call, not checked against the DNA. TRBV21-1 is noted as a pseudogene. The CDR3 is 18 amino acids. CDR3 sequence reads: CASSKDGLAGGYPDTQYF. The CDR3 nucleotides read TGTGCCAGCAGCAAAGACGGACTAGCGGGAGGATACCCAGATACGCAGTATTTT.

The CDR3 DNA reads TGTGCCAGCAGTATCTGGACTAGCGGGAGGGGATATCGTGAGCAGTACTTC. As protein: CASSIWTSGRGYREQYF. The chain uses TRBV28 and TRBJ2-7; 15 bases match TRBD2. The length of the CDR3 is 17 residues. Germline CDR1 and CDR2: MDHEN and SYDVKM. V dropped 5 bases and J dropped 7; count of bases not matched to a gene: 12.

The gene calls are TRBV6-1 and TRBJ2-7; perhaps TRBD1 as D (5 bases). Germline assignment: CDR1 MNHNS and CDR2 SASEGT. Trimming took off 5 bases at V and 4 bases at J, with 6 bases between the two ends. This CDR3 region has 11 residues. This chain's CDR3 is CASSKGYEQYV. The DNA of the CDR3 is TGTGCCAGCAGTAAGGGGTACGAGCAGTACGTC.